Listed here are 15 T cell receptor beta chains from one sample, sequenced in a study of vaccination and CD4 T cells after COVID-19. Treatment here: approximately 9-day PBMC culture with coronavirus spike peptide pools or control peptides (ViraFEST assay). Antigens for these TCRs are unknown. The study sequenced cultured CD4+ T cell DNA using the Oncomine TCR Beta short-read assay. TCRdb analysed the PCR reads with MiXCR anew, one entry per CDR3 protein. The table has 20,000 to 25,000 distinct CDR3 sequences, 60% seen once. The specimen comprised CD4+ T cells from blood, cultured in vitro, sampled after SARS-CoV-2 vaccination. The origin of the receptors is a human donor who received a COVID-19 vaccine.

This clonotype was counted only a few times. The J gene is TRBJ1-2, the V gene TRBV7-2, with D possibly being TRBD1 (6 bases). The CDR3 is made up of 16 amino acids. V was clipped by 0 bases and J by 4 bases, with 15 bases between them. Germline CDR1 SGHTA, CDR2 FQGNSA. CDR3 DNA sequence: TGTGCCAGCAGCTTAGCGACCGGGGGGCAAATCTATGGCTACACCTTC. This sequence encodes CASSLATGGQIYGYTF.

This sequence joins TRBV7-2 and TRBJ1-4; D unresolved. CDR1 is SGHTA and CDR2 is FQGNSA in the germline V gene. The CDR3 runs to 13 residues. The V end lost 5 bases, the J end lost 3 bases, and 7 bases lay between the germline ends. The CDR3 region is CASSPDPNEKLFF. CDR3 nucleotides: TGTGCCAGCAGCCCAGATCCTAATGAAAAACTGTTTTTT. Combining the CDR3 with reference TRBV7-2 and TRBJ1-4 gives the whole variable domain GAGVSQSPSNKVTEKGKDVELRCDPISGHTALYWYRQSLGQGLEFLIYFQGNSAPDKSGLPSDRFSAERTGGSVSTLTIQRTQQEDSAVYLCASSPDPNEKLFFGSGTQLSVL.

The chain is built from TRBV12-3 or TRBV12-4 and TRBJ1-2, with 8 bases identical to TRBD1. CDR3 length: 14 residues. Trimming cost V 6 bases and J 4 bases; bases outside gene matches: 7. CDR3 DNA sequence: TGTGCCAGCAGAACCGGACAGGGTCCCTATGGCTACACCTTC. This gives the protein CASRTGQGPYGYTF.

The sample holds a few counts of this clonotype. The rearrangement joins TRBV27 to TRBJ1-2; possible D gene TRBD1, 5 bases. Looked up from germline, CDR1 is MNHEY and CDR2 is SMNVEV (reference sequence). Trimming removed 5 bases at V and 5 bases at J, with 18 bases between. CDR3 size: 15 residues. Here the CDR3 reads CASSPRDGGYYGYTF. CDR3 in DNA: TGTGCCAGCAGTCCGAGGGACGGAGGGTATTATGGCTACACCTTC.

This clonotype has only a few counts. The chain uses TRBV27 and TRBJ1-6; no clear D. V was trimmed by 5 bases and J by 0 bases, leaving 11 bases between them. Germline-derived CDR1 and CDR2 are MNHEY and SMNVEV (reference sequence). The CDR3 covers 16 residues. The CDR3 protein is CASSPSDSSYNSPLHF. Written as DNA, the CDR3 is TGTGCCAGCAGTCCTTCAGATAGCTCCTATAATTCACCCCTCCACTTT.

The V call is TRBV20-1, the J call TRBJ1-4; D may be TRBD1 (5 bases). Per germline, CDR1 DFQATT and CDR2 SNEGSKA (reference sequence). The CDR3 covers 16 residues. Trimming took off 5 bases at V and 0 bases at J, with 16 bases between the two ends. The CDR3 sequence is CSALKTDSPTNEKLFF. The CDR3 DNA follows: TGCAGTGCTCTTAAGACAGATTCTCCAACTAATGAAAAACTGTTTTTT.

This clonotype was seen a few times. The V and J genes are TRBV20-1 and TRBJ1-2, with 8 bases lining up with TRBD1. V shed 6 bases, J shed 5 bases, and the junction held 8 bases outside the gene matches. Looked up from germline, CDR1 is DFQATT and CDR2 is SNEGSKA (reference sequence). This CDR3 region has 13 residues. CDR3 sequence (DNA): TGCAGTGCCCTGGACAGGGTAGGGTATGGCTACACCTTC. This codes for CSALDRVGYGYTF.

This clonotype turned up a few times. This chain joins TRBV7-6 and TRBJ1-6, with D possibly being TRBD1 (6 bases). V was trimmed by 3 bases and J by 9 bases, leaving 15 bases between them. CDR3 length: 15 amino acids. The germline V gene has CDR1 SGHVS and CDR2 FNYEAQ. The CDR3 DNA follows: TGTGCCAGCAGCTTCTCCGGGAGGGGGGTTTCACCCCTCCACTTT. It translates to CASSFSGRGVSPLHF.

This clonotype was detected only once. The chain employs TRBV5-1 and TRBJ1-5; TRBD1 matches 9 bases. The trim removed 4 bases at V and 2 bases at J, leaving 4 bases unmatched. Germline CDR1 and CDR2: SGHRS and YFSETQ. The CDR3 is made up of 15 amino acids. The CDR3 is CASSPGQGGNQPQHF. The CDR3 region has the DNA TGCGCCAGCAGCCCGGGACAGGGCGGCAATCAGCCCCAGCATTTT.

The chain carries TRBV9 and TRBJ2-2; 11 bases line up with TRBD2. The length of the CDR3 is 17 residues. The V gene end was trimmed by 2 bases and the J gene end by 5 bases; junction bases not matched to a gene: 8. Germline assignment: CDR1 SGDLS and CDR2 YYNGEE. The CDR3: CASSVIAGGPFTGELFF. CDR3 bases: TGTGCCAGCAGCGTGATAGCGGGGGGGCCGTTTACCGGGGAGCTGTTTTTT.

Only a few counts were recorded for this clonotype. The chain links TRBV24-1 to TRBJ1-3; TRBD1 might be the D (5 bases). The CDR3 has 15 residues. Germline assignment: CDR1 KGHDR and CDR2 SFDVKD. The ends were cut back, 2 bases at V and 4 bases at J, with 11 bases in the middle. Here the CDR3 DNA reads TGTGCCACCAGTGATTCCATGGGGCTGGGAAACACCATATATTTT. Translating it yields CATSDSMGLGNTIYF.

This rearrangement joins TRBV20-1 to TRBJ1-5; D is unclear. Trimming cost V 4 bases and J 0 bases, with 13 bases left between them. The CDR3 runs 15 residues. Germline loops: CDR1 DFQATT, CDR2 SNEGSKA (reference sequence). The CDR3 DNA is TGCAGTGCTATGTTAAGGAGAGATAGCAATCAGCCCCAGCATTTT. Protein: CSAMLRRDSNQPQHF.

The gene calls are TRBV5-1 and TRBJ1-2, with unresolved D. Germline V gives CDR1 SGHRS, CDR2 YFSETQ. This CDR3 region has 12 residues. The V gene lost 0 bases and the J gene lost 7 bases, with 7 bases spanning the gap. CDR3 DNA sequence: TGCGCCAGCAGCTTGGCCGATGTTGGCTACACCTTC. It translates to CASSLADVGYTF. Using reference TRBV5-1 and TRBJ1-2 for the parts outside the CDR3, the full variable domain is KAGVTQTPRYLIKTRGQQVTLSCSPISGHRSVSWYQQTPGQGLQFLFEYFSETQRNKGNFPGRFSGRQFSNSRSEMNVSTLELGDSALYLCASSLADVGYTFGSGTRLTVV.

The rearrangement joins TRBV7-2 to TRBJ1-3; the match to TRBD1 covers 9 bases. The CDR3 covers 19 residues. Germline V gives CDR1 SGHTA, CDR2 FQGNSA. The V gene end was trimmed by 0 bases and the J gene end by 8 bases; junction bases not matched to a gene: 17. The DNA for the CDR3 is TGTGCCAGCAGCTTAGCTACACGGACAGGGGACTTAGGTAAGCACACCATATATTTT. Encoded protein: CASSLATRTGDLGKHTIYF. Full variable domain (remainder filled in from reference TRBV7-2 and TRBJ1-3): GAGVSQSPSNKVTEKGKDVELRCDPISGHTALYWYRQSLGQGLEFLIYFQGNSAPDKSGLPSDRFSAERTGGSVSTLTIQRTQQEDSAVYLCASSLATRTGDLGKHTIYFGEGSWLTVV.

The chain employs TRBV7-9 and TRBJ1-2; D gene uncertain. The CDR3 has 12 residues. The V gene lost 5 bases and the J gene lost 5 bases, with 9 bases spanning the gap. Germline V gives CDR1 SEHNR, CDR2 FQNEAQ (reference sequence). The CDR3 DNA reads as TGTGCCAGCAGCCGGACGGGTTATGGCTACACCTTC. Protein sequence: CASSRTGYGYTF.